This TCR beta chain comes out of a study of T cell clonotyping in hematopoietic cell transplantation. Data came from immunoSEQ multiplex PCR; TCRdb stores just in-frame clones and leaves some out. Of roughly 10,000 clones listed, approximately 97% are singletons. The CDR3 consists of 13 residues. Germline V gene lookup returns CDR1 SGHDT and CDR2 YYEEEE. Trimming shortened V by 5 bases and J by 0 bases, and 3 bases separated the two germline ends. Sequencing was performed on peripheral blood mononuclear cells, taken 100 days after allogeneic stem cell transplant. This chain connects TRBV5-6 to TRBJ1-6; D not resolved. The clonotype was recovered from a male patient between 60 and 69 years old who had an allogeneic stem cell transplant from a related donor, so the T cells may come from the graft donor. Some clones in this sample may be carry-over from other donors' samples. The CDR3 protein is CASSPSYNSPLHF. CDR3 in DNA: TGTGCCAGCAGTCCCTCCTATAATTCACCCCTCCACTTT.